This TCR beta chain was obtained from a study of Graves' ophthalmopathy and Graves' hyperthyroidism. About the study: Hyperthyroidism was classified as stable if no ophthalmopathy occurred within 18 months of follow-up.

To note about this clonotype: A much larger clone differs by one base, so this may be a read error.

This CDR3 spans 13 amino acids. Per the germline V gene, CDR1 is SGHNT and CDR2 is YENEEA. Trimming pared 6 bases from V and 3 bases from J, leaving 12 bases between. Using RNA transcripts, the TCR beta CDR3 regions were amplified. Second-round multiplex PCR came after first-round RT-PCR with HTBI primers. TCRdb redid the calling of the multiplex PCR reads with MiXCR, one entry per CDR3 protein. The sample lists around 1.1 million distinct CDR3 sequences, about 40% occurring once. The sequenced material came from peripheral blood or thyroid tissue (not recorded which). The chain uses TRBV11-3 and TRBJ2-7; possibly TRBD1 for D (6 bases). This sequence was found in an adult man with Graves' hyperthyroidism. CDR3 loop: CASRPGHLYEQYF. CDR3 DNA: TGTGCCAGCAGGCCGGGACACCTCTACGAGCAGTACTTC.